This entry features one T cell receptor beta chain sequence. The target of this receptor is not known. The record has no base qualities; no much larger clone is one base away. As encoded in the germline V gene, CDR1 is MNHEY while CDR2 is SVGAGI. Relative to germline, V is missing 9 bases and J is missing 3 bases, with 9 bases of the junction outside any gene match. From the cysteine through the phenylalanine, the CDR3 covers 14 amino acids. The read is trimmed to its CDR3 DNA, 42 bases read in frame from base 1. The data were taken from a study of cytomegalovirus exposure and HLA in healthy donors (dated by TCRdb to 2017 to 2019). As for the study more broadly: An earlier analysis of several hundred of the donors reported 276 Gb of sequence data and 95 million to 130 million unique TCR beta sequences obtained from 180 million or so T cells. Donor age, sex, ethnicity and CMV serostatus were compiled together with the repertoire data. The study aimed to test whether signatures of past pathogen exposure could be identified by cataloging public T cell receptors. Four to six DR-DQ haplotypes were handled as single units for association and clustering, since linkage in the cohort was strong. Every discovery cohort repertoire had been produced on one sequencing platform. Around 330 gigabases of sequencing data and roughly 81 million unique TCR sequences made up an early release that covered roughly 670 HLA-typed donors. A later genetic analysis used genome-wide SNP genotypes for about 55% of the 666 donors, treating that subset as a discovery cohort. The study combined high-throughput TCR immunosequencing, statistical association of individual TCRs with disease status, and machine learning to predict cytomegalovirus infection status. The number of typed donors differed by locus: 629-630 for A, B, C, DRB1 and DQB1; approximately 520 for DQA1; approximately 600 for DPA1; and some 450 for DPB1. Among the approximately 400 genotyped donors, approximately 82% belonged to the genetic ancestry cluster associated with self-reported Caucasian donors. The study used immunosequencing to profile the T cell repertoires of under 700 subjects and linked those repertoires to cytomegalovirus serostatus. HLA typing covered class I and class II loci at four-digit resolution. In the later analysis, no new phenotypic data were used to find candidate immune exposures; instead, reliance was placed on TCR beta sequences and their occurrence across donors. To decide whether each TCR beta V gene segment behaved as functional or pseudogenic, an earlier analysis of some 600 of the donors relied on high-throughput TCR beta sequencing. To study patterns of TCR occurrence, a later analysis re-analyzed previously published TCR beta repertoires from 500 to 850 donors and added high-resolution HLA genotyping. Besides the first cohort of 500 to 700 subjects, a separate validation cohort made up of 120 different subjects was used. Among several hundred genotyped donors of the cohort, an average of roughly 230,000 unique TCR beta nucleotide sequences was sequenced per donor, of which 15% to 20% were non-productive. Broad study findings and their caveats: For the cohort, immune exposure information was limited to CMV serostatus. Linkage disequilibrium might explain the correlated functional status among segregating V segments, but an unknown experimental factor could not be excluded. In a later analysis, 15,000 to 20,000 TCR beta sequences were associated with specific HLA alleles at a false discovery rate of 0.05. A group of highly shared sequence variants was considered likely to be a technical artifact of the sequencing pipeline. The earlier analysis of approximately 560 of the donors excluded around 17 rarely observed V segments, including chromosome 9 orphons, because counts were too low. In this cohort, only TCR beta chains were sequenced, and detectable features were limited by the absence of alpha or paired-chain data. The authors suggested that the approach could potentially be generalized to other disease states and immunological phenotypes. The 87-base-pair reads could not distinguish some IMGT-functional V segments, including TRBV6-2 and TRBV6-3, so those segments were excluded. A further reported finding was that TCR beta sequences accurately predicted the HLA-A and HLA-B alleles for most subjects in the first cohort. In a later analysis, most CMV-associated TCR beta chains were found to appear HLA-restricted, with HLA associations seemingly driven largely by CMV exposure. In vitro tests confirmed that a few of the cytomegalovirus-associated TCR beta chains recognize cytomegalovirus antigens. Sequencing depth was assumed to be roughly uniform across donors in the presence/absence analyses, though that assumption may not hold. Several of the top co-occurrence clusters appeared to be linked to parvovirus B19, influenza, CMV and Epstein-Barr virus, according to a later analysis. Compared with equally common non-associated chains, HLA-associated TCR beta chains in a later analysis were more clonally expanded and had lower generation probabilities. The study listed 164 TCR beta chains as associated with cytomegalovirus. Assigning TCR associations to individual alleles was difficult when HLA alleles, especially DR and DQ, strongly co-occurred. In a later analysis, the rate of TCR association differed among HLA loci, with DRB1 alleles having the most associated TCRs and HLA-C alleles having the fewest. Because some donors lacked HLA typing at each locus, the association tests relied only on the typed subset. In a later genetic analysis, fewer N-insertions in productive TCRs were reported among donors in an Asian-associated ancestry cluster than the approximately 670-donor mean. Cytomegalovirus status was reported to be diagnosed by the classifier with high specificity and sensitivity in both the original and validation cohorts. An association between a missense DCLRE1C variant and V-gene and J-gene trimming of TCR beta chains was found in a later genetic analysis and replicated in an independent cohort. Broadly in line with IMGT annotations, most TCR beta V segments showed up in productive rearrangements about 87% or about 30% of the time in an earlier analysis of several hundred of the donors. While some public TCRs were present in many individuals, most TCR sequences turned up only very rarely across donors.

The cohort was made up of 500 to 850 healthy bone marrow donors. Cohort members were all nominally healthy when sampled, although unrecorded immune exposures were likely present. The donor was CMV seronegative and belonged to the group of under 400 seronegative cohort members. Each donor provided a peripheral blood sample, and peripheral blood mononuclear cells were used for TCR beta sequencing. The Qiagen DNeasy Blood Extraction Kit was used to extract genomic DNA from the blood cell samples. Libraries were constructed by the immunoSEQ multiplex PCR assay. A mixture of 60 forward primers for TCR Vbeta segments and 13 reverse primers for TCR Jbeta segments was used in the multiplex PCR. The CDR3 region of rearranged TCR beta genes was amplified from genomic DNA with a multiplex PCR assay. Amplified TCR beta libraries were sequenced as 87-base-pair reads on the Illumina HiSeq System. The paper's processing steps were these. Across the 500 to 700 repertoires, a later analysis counted tens of millions of unique TCR beta chains, about 10 million of which were shared by at least two donors. To remove PCR and sequencing errors, raw reads were error-corrected and collapsed into unique sequences using a nearest-neighbor algorithm that merged closely related sequences. Alignment of CDR3 sequences to IMGT reference sequences was used to assign V, D and J gene segments. For a sequence to be retained, at least a six-nucleotide match to both a V gene segment and a J gene segment was required. Rearrangements were classified as productive when the CDR3 lacked stop codons and remained in frame with V and J, and all other rearrangements were classified as non-productive. CDR3 was defined by IMGT convention, running from the second conserved V-encoded cysteine to the conserved J-encoded phenylalanine. The earlier analysis of about 590 of the donors excluded sequences that lacked an unambiguous match to a single V gene segment. In an earlier analysis of 587 of the donors, V segments were called functional above 56.7% productive rearrangements and were called segregating when the between-donor standard deviation exceeded 5%. A statistical classification framework was built to diagnose cytomegalovirus status from the catalog of TCR beta chain sequences. In a later analysis, V and J genes were assigned by comparing TCR nucleotide sequences against IMGT/GENE-DB human TR gene sequences. In a later analysis, CDR3 sequences and most-parsimonious VDJ recombination scenarios were assigned using the TCRdist pipeline. A later analysis defined each TCR beta chain by its CDR3 amino acid sequence plus V-gene family, and excluded reads lacking a unique V-gene family. In a later analysis, some 600 highly shared, low-generation-probability nucleotide sequences were removed to address suspected cross-contamination and a sequencing artifact. A later analysis calculated a clonal expansion index for each public chain from normalized within-repertoire ranks of inferred template counts. In a later analysis, generation probabilities were computed with a VDJ recombination model fitted to out-of-frame rearrangements, and the resulting probabilities were checked against IGoR. A later analysis scored TCR-TCR, TCR-HLA and TCR-CMV co-occurrence with hypergeometric tests, applying a repertoire-size bias correction to TCR pairs. False discovery rates were estimated in a later analysis by permuting HLA or CMV assignments 20 times. A later analysis grouped co-occurring TCRs with DBSCAN, adding TCRdist sequence similarity when clustering within HLA-allele-positive subsets. Repertoires with fewer than 30,000 or more than 120,000 public chains, plus five repertoires with anomalous nucleotide sharing, were excluded from co-occurrence clustering. Imported from immuneACCESS, the table was reduced by TCRdb to in-frame sequences with V and J called. These copies leave out some clones; in studies compared against another copy, an unresolved V gene accounts for under half, and the cause of the remainder is not known. The DNA was the basis for D and trimming; V, J and clone size are from that table. This sample is represented by about 130,000 clones; around 75% of them were singletons. The ten largest clones capture roughly 7.3% of the sample.

Specimen: PBMCs. The sequence is built from TRBV6-5 and TRBJ1-1; 8 central nucleotides agree with TRBD1. The clonotype was recovered from a man younger than 40 in good health and CMV-seronegative. The CDR3 reads CASRAHRGDTEAFF. The DNA sequence is given as TGTGCCAGTAGAGCCCACAGGGGGGACACTGAAGCTTTCTTT.